This TCR beta chain originates from a study of cytomegalovirus exposure and HLA in healthy donors. Overall study findings and caveats: Presence/absence analyses assumed roughly uniform sequencing depth across donors, which may not hold.

The CDR3 totals 14 residues. Trimming pared 4 bases from V and 7 bases from J, leaving 17 bases between. Looked up from germline, CDR1 is SGHRS and CDR2 is YFSETQ. With 60 Vbeta and 13 Jbeta primers, the PCR was carried out. The data were produced by immunoSEQ multiplex PCR, yet TCRdb's version contains in-frame clones alone and is incomplete. This table has around 120,000 clones, around 86% appearing once. Remarks on this clone: What it recognizes is unknown.

The V gene is TRBV5-1, the J gene TRBJ1-1; no clear D gene. The clonotype comes from a man between 18 and 29 years old in good health and CMV-seronegative. The sequenced material came from PBMCs. In DNA form, the CDR3 reads TGCGCCAGCAGCGCTAGGTTAAGTGATAATGAAGCTTTCTTT. Translation: CASSARLSDNEAFF.